This T cell receptor (beta chain) was captured by sequencing in a study of OX40 agonist ivuxolimab in advanced cancers. General observations from the study: What antigens the expanded peripheral T cells recognized was never established. Both CD4+ and CD8+ T cell populations in blood had undergone clonal expansion by week 6 at 0.1 to 3.0 mg/kg.

Produced via immunoSEQ multiplex PCR; TCRdb's table is partial and in-frame only. The sample has tens of thousands of clones; around four fifths are singletons. The junction had 8 bases not matched to a gene; V was cut back by 3 bases and J by 7 bases. CDR3 length: 14 residues. CDR1 is MDHEN and CDR2 is SYDVKM in the germline V gene. Samples were taken at baseline and on day 1 of cycles 4 and 7. Turning to this clone: The target antigen is unknown.

The gene calls are TRBV28 and TRBJ1-2; 7 bases map to TRBD1. Specimen: CD4+ or CD8+ T cells sorted from blood, collected in a trial of the OX40 agonist ivuxolimab. The clonotype comes from an adult with an advanced solid tumor such as melanoma, head and neck, liver or kidney cancer. CDR3 loop: CASSFYTGVSGYTF. CDR3 bases: TGTGCCAGCAGTTTTTATACAGGGGTTAGTGGCTACACCTTC.